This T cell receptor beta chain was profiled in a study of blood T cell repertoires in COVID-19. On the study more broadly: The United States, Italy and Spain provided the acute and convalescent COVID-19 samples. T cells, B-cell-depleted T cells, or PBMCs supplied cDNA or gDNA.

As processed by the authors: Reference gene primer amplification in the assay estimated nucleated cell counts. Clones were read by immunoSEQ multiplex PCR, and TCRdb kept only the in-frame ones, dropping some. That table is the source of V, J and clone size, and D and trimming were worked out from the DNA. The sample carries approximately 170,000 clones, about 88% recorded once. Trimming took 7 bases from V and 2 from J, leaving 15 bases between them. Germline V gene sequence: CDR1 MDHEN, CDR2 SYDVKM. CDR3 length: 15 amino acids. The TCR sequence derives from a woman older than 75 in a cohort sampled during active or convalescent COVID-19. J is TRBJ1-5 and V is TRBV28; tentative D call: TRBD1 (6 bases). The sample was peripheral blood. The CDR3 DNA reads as TGTGCCAGCATATTTACAGGGCGACGCAATCAGCCCCAGCATTTT. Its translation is CASIFTGRRNQPQHF. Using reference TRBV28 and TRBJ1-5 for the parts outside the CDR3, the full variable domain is DVKVTQSSRYLVKRTGEKVFLECVQDMDHENMFWYRQDPGLGLRLIYFSYDVKMKEKGDIPEGYSVSREKKERFSLILESASTNQTSMYLCASIFTGRRNQPQHFGDGTRLSIL.